Listed below are T cell receptor beta chains from one sample, sequenced in a study of molecular identifiers for immune sequencing clone quantification. TCRdb re-called the PCR reads through MiXCR, storing one row per CDR3 protein. Of about 640,000 distinct CDR3 sequences in the sample, less than 20% were seen once. Sequenced material: naive CD8+ T cells from blood, with Jurkat cell RNA spiked in. These receptors were obtained from a human donor in good health. Some libraries in this study had Jurkat cell RNA spiked in. Each CDR3 is given with its conserved first and last residue. The order of the fields is J gene, clone size, D gene, V gene, CDR3 DNA, CDR3 protein. D genes are given only for firm matches. Not every row has a clone size; where given, it reads once, few, many or a size class.

j_call: TRBJ1-1
clone_size: many
d_call: TRBD1
v_call: TRBV12-3/TRBV12-4
cdr3_nt: TGTGCCAGCACCCCAAGGGGGCTGACTGAAGCTTTCTTT
cdr3_aa: CASTPRGLTEAFF

j_call: TRBJ2-1
clone_size: -
d_call: TRBD2
v_call: TRBV7-6
cdr3_nt: TGTGCCAGCAGCAACGGACTAGCGGGGATTCATTACAATGAGCAGTTCTTC
cdr3_aa: CASSNGLAGIHYNEQFF

j_call: TRBJ2-1
clone_size: -
d_call: TRBD2
v_call: TRBV7-9
cdr3_nt: TGTGCCAGCAGCCCGACTAGCGGGAGGGCCGTATATGACCAGTTCTTC
cdr3_aa: CASSPTSGRAVYDQFF

j_call: TRBJ2-7
clone_size: many
d_call: TRBD1
v_call: TRBV11-2
cdr3_nt: TGTGCCAGCAGCATTCCGGGACAGGGGATGGAACAGTACTTC
cdr3_aa: CASSIPGQGMEQYF

j_call: TRBJ2-3
clone_size: -
d_call: -
v_call: TRBV3-1
cdr3_nt: TGTGCCAGCAGCCAAGATTTTATTAGGCCCACAGTCACAGATACGCAGTATTTT
cdr3_aa: CASSQDFIRPTVTDTQYF

j_call: TRBJ2-3
clone_size: many
d_call: -
v_call: TRBV7-9
cdr3_nt: TGTGCCAGCAGCTTACTCTTCGCCCTGGATACGCAGTATTTT
cdr3_aa: CASSLLFALDTQYF

j_call: TRBJ2-5
clone_size: many
d_call: -
v_call: TRBV12-3/TRBV12-4
cdr3_nt: TGTGCCAGCAGTTTAGCGCCTAGCCGAGAGACCCAGTACTTC
cdr3_aa: CASSLAPSRETQYF

j_call: TRBJ2-5
clone_size: many
d_call: -
v_call: TRBV7-6
cdr3_nt: TGTGCCAGCAGCTCTATTCCGGAGACCCAGTACTTC
cdr3_aa: CASSSIPETQYF

j_call: TRBJ2-1
clone_size: few
d_call: -
v_call: TRBV6-1
cdr3_nt: TGTGCCAGCACATCCGCCAATGAGCAGTTCTTC
cdr3_aa: CASTSANEQFF

j_call: TRBJ1-6
clone_size: few
d_call: -
v_call: TRBV4-1
cdr3_nt: TGCGCCAGCAGCCAAGATGAGGCGGACCTTAGAGCCCTCCACTTT
cdr3_aa: CASSQDEADLRALHF

j_call: TRBJ2-7
clone_size: many
d_call: -
v_call: TRBV27
cdr3_nt: TGTGCCAGCTCGGACTTCTCCTACGAGCAGTACTTC
cdr3_aa: CASSDFSYEQYF

j_call: TRBJ2-7
clone_size: few
d_call: -
v_call: TRBV2
cdr3_nt: TGTGCCAGCAGTGTGGGGCTAGTCTACGAGCAGTACTTC
cdr3_aa: CASSVGLVYEQYF

j_call: TRBJ2-5
clone_size: -
d_call: TRBD2
v_call: TRBV12-3/TRBV12-4
cdr3_nt: TGTGCCAGCAGATTTGGGCTAGCGGGGGGCCGATCAGAGACCCAGTACTTC
cdr3_aa: CASRFGLAGGRSETQYF

j_call: TRBJ2-3
clone_size: many
d_call: TRBD1
v_call: TRBV2
cdr3_nt: TGTGCCAGCAGTGATCGGGACAGGGTGACAGATACGCAGTATTTT
cdr3_aa: CASSDRDRVTDTQYF

j_call: TRBJ1-1
clone_size: many
d_call: -
v_call: TRBV9
cdr3_nt: TGTGCCAGCAGCAAATGGGACGGTGAAGCTTTCTTT
cdr3_aa: CASSKWDGEAFF

j_call: TRBJ1-5
clone_size: many
d_call: -
v_call: TRBV7-8
cdr3_nt: TGTGCCAGCAGCTTAAGCCAGGCTAGCAATCAGCCCCAGCATTTT
cdr3_aa: CASSLSQASNQPQHF

j_call: TRBJ2-1
clone_size: many
d_call: -
v_call: TRBV20-1
cdr3_nt: TGCAGTGCTTCCAACCCTAGCTCCAGCTCCTACAATGAGCAGTTCTTC
cdr3_aa: CSASNPSSSSYNEQFF

j_call: TRBJ1-2
clone_size: many
d_call: -
v_call: TRBV29-1
cdr3_nt: TGCAGCGCCCCATCCCCGGCAGATGGCTACACCTTC
cdr3_aa: CSAPSPADGYTF

j_call: TRBJ2-3
clone_size: many
d_call: -
v_call: TRBV12-3/TRBV12-4
cdr3_nt: TGTGCCAGCAGTTTAGAGGACACCGCTAGCACAGATACGCAGTATTTT
cdr3_aa: CASSLEDTASTDTQYF

j_call: TRBJ2-2
clone_size: -
d_call: -
v_call: TRBV5-8
cdr3_nt: TGTGCCAGCTGCATTCGTGGCGCCGGGGAGCTGTTTTTT
cdr3_aa: CASCIRGAGELFF

j_call: TRBJ1-2
clone_size: -
d_call: TRBD1
v_call: TRBV5-4
cdr3_nt: TGTGCCAGCAGCTTCTGGACAGGGCCAGAAGGCTACACCTTC
cdr3_aa: CASSFWTGPEGYTF

j_call: TRBJ2-3
clone_size: many
d_call: TRBD2
v_call: TRBV5-5
cdr3_nt: TGTGCCAGCAGCCCAACCGGGAGGGGGGGCCCCTTTGGGCAGTATTTT
cdr3_aa: CASSPTGRGGPFGQYF

j_call: TRBJ2-2
clone_size: -
d_call: TRBD2
v_call: TRBV11-2
cdr3_nt: TGTGCCAGCAGTCGGACTAGCGGGAGGGCCTTGGAGCTGTTTTTT
cdr3_aa: CASSRTSGRALELFF

j_call: TRBJ1-5
clone_size: many
d_call: TRBD1
v_call: TRBV29-1
cdr3_nt: TGCAGCGTTGGACCTAGACAGGGGGCGAGGATTTCGCGGCCCCAGCATTTT
cdr3_aa: CSVGPRQGARISRPQHF

j_call: TRBJ2-7
clone_size: many
d_call: TRBD2
v_call: TRBV4-3
cdr3_nt: TGCGCCAGCAGCCAAGACTGGACTAGCGGGAGGGACGAGCAGTACTTC
cdr3_aa: CASSQDWTSGRDEQYF

j_call: TRBJ2-7
clone_size: many
d_call: -
v_call: TRBV29-1
cdr3_nt: TGCAGCGTTTCTCGCGGTACGGGGCCTGAGCAGTACTTC
cdr3_aa: CSVSRGTGPEQYF

j_call: TRBJ2-7
clone_size: many
d_call: -
v_call: TRBV11-2
cdr3_nt: TGTGCCAGCAGCTTTGCTGGTTCCTACGAGCAGTACTTC
cdr3_aa: CASSFAGSYEQYF

j_call: TRBJ2-1
clone_size: -
d_call: TRBD2
v_call: TRBV19
cdr3_nt: TGTGCCAGTAGTATGGGGGTACTAGCGGGGGGGAACTCCTACAATGAGCAGTTCTTC
cdr3_aa: CASSMGVLAGGNSYNEQFF

j_call: TRBJ1-4
clone_size: -
d_call: -
v_call: TRBV2
cdr3_nt: TGTGCCATCGCAAACAGTCCTAATGAAAAACCGTTTTTT
cdr3_aa: CAIANSPNEKPFF

j_call: TRBJ2-3
clone_size: -
d_call: TRBD2
v_call: TRBV19
cdr3_nt: TGTGCCACCACGGGCCTAGCGGGCACCACAGATACGCAGTATTTT
cdr3_aa: CATTGLAGTTDTQYF

j_call: TRBJ2-1
clone_size: -
d_call: -
v_call: TRBV27
cdr3_nt: TGTGCCAGCAGTCCGGAAAGTGCCCACAATGAGCAGTTCTTC
cdr3_aa: CASSPESAHNEQFF

j_call: TRBJ2-3
clone_size: many
d_call: TRBD2
v_call: TRBV19
cdr3_nt: TGTGCCAGTAACGCGGGGGGGGTAGATACGCAGTATTTT
cdr3_aa: CASNAGGVDTQYF

j_call: TRBJ2-7
clone_size: -
d_call: -
v_call: TRBV3-1
cdr3_nt: TGTGCCAGCAGCCAACAAGTGGCATACGAGCAGTACTTC
cdr3_aa: CASSQQVAYEQYF

j_call: TRBJ2-2
clone_size: many
d_call: -
v_call: TRBV25-1
cdr3_nt: TGTGCCAGCGGACTTACACAAAACACCGGGGAGCTGTTTTTT
cdr3_aa: CASGLTQNTGELFF

j_call: TRBJ1-5
clone_size: many
d_call: -
v_call: TRBV14
cdr3_nt: TGTGCCAGCAGCCTCCCCTCCATTATCAATCAGCCCCAGCATTTT
cdr3_aa: CASSLPSIINQPQHF

j_call: TRBJ2-1
clone_size: -
d_call: TRBD2
v_call: TRBV2
cdr3_nt: TGTGCCTGCACCATGGGACTAGCGGGGTGGAATGAGCAGTTCTTC
cdr3_aa: CACTMGLAGWNEQFF

j_call: TRBJ2-1
clone_size: few
d_call: TRBD2
v_call: TRBV12-3/TRBV12-4
cdr3_nt: TGTGCCAGCAGTCACGGGACTAGCGGGAGCAATGAGCAGTTCTTC
cdr3_aa: CASSHGTSGSNEQFF

j_call: TRBJ2-7
clone_size: many
d_call: TRBD1
v_call: TRBV5-1
cdr3_nt: TGCGCCAGCAGCTTGACCCGGGACAGGGGAGTCGAGCAGTACTTC
cdr3_aa: CASSLTRDRGVEQYF

j_call: TRBJ2-2
clone_size: -
d_call: TRBD2
v_call: TRBV4-3
cdr3_nt: TGCGCCAGCAGCCAAGATTCTACTAGCGGGATCGGGGAGCTGTTTTTT
cdr3_aa: CASSQDSTSGIGELFF

j_call: TRBJ2-5
clone_size: many
d_call: TRBD1
v_call: TRBV28
cdr3_nt: TGTGCCAGCAGTTTAAGGGACAGTACGGAGACCCAGTACTTC
cdr3_aa: CASSLRDSTETQYF

j_call: TRBJ1-1
clone_size: many
d_call: TRBD1
v_call: TRBV6-2/TRBV6-3
cdr3_nt: TGTGCCAGCAGTTACACAGGGGCTGAAGCTTTCTTT
cdr3_aa: CASSYTGAEAFF

j_call: TRBJ2-1
clone_size: few
d_call: TRBD2
v_call: TRBV15
cdr3_nt: TGTGCCACCAGCAGAGTGGTTAGCGGGAGTCGGAATGAGCAGTTCTTC
cdr3_aa: CATSRVVSGSRNEQFF

j_call: TRBJ2-1
clone_size: many
d_call: TRBD2
v_call: TRBV29-1
cdr3_nt: TGCAGCGTTCGACTAGCGGGATCTGAGCAGTTCTTC
cdr3_aa: CSVRLAGSEQFF

j_call: TRBJ2-5
clone_size: many
d_call: -
v_call: TRBV5-1
cdr3_nt: TGCGCCAGCAGCCTATTAAGGCCAACTGGGTTCGAGACCCAGTACTTC
cdr3_aa: CASSLLRPTGFETQYF

j_call: TRBJ2-7
clone_size: many
d_call: TRBD1
v_call: TRBV19
cdr3_nt: TGTGCCAGTTCCACAGGGGGCCCGGCCGAGCAGTACTTC
cdr3_aa: CASSTGGPAEQYF

j_call: TRBJ1-4
clone_size: many
d_call: TRBD1
v_call: TRBV30
cdr3_nt: TGTGCCTGGAGTGTAGGTTACGCGGACAGGGCCGTCGTTGCAACTAATGAAAAACTGTTTTTT
cdr3_aa: CAWSVGYADRAVVATNEKLFF

j_call: TRBJ2-2
clone_size: few
d_call: TRBD2
v_call: TRBV2
cdr3_nt: TGTGCCAGCAGTCTTCCGGGACTAGCGGACGGGGAGCTGTTTTTT
cdr3_aa: CASSLPGLADGELFF

j_call: TRBJ2-2
clone_size: few
d_call: -
v_call: TRBV2
cdr3_nt: TGTGCCAGCAGTGAGGGACCGGAGGCCGGGGAGCTGTTTTTT
cdr3_aa: CASSEGPEAGELFF

j_call: TRBJ2-5
clone_size: -
d_call: -
v_call: TRBV20-1
cdr3_nt: TGCAGTGGGACATCCTCTGAGTACCAAGAGACCCAGTACTTC
cdr3_aa: CSGTSSEYQETQYF

j_call: TRBJ1-1
clone_size: many
d_call: TRBD1
v_call: TRBV7-9
cdr3_nt: TGTGCCAGCAGTTCGCGACAGGGGTTGTTGACTGAAGCTTTCTTT
cdr3_aa: CASSSRQGLLTEAFF

j_call: TRBJ2-5
clone_size: many
d_call: -
v_call: TRBV7-9
cdr3_nt: TGTGCCAGCAGCTTTCAGGAACAAGAGACCCAGTACTTC
cdr3_aa: CASSFQEQETQYF

j_call: TRBJ2-5
clone_size: many
d_call: TRBD2
v_call: TRBV19
cdr3_nt: TGTGCCAGTAGCCTGACTAGCTCTACGTGGGGGACCCAGTACTTC
cdr3_aa: CASSLTSSTWGTQYF